Detailed here is one T cell receptor (beta chain). The sample is drawn from a study of blood T cell repertoires in COVID-19. Germline V gene sequence: CDR1 ENHRY, CDR2 SYGVKD. The CDR3 extends over 15 amino acids. The V and J ends lost 3 bases and 7 bases respectively, with 13 bases between them. The authors' processing: Cell counts per sample came from amplifying reference gene primers. Measured with immunoSEQ multiplex PCR; TCRdb has only the in-frame clones, and not every one. V and J calls plus clone size are reproduced from that table; the DNA served to infer D and trimming. The sample yields approximately 160,000 clones, about 90% seen once.

This clonotype was sampled from a woman between 50 and 59 years old who had recovered from COVID-19. Sequencing was carried out using PBMCs or T cells enriched from blood (not recorded which). The V and J genes are TRBV10-3 and TRBJ1-6; weak D call: TRBD1 (6 bases). CDR3 loop: CAISDEGVGNSPLHF. Here the CDR3 DNA reads TGTGCCATCAGTGACGAGGGGGTGGGGAATTCACCCCTCCACTTT.